One sample yielded the 28 T cell receptor beta chains listed below, sequenced in a study of cytomegalovirus exposure and HLA in healthy donors. With 60 Vbeta and 13 Jbeta primers, the PCR was carried out. TCRdb's copy holds only in-frame clones and misses some; the assay was immunoSEQ multiplex PCR. The table includes more than 75,000 clones, 75% to 90% detected once. The sequenced sample consisted of PBMCs. Every receptor here comes from a man in his late teens or twenties in good health and CMV-seronegative.

The gene calls are TRBV28 and TRBJ2-4, with 7 bases identical to TRBD1. V dropped 1 base and J dropped 11; count of bases not matched to a gene: 11. CDR1 is MDHEN, CDR2 SYDVKM, per germline. The CDR3 spans 15 residues. The CDR3 region is CASSLSPRDRAVQYF. The CDR3 region has the DNA TGTGCCAGCAGTTTATCCCCCCGAGACAGGGCGGTTCAGTACTTC.

The rearrangement joins TRBV5-6 to TRBJ2-1, with TRBD1 matching over 9 bases. V trimming: 4 bases; J trimming: 6 bases; junction bases outside the gene matches: 8. Germline V gene data show CDR1 as SGHDT and CDR2 as YYEEEE. This CDR3 contains 15 residues. CDR3 bases: TGTGCCAGCAGCAGACAGGGGGTAAGAGTCAATGAGCAGTTCTTC. This sequence encodes CASSRQGVRVNEQFF. Combining the CDR3 with reference TRBV5-6 and TRBJ2-1 gives the whole variable domain DAGVTQSPTHLIKTRGQQVTLRCSPKSGHDTVSWYQQALGQGPQFIFQYYEEEERQRGNFPDRFSGHQFPNYSSELNVNALLLGDSALYLCASSRQGVRVNEQFFGPGTRLTVL.

The rearrangement links TRBV7-2 to TRBJ2-1; D might be TRBD1 (6 bases). The germline V gene encodes CDR1 SGHTA and CDR2 FQGNSA. Trimming removed 1 base at V and 6 bases at J, with 10 bases between. This CDR3 region has 14 residues. CDR3: CASSLEGRGNEQFF. Written as DNA, the CDR3 is TGTGCCAGCAGCTTAGAAGGCAGGGGCAATGAGCAGTTCTTC.

This clone was observed once. This chain links TRBV7-2 with TRBJ1-5, with 7 bases aligning to TRBD1. V gave up 1 base and J gave up 5 bases; unmatched junction bases: 5. This CDR3 has 15 amino acids. Germline assignment: CDR1 SGHTA and CDR2 FQGNSA. The CDR3 is CASSLGQGRDQPQHF. CDR3 bases: TGTGCCAGCAGCTTAGGACAGGGACGGGATCAGCCCCAGCATTTT. Combining the CDR3 with reference TRBV7-2 and TRBJ1-5 gives the whole variable domain GAGVSQSPSNKVTEKGKDVELRCDPISGHTALYWYRQSLGQGLEFLIYFQGNSAPDKSGLPSDRFSAERTGGSVSTLTIQRTQQEDSAVYLCASSLGQGRDQPQHFGDGTRLSIL.

This clone was counted a single time. V gene TRBV11-3 combines with J gene TRBJ2-3; no clear D gene. The V end was cut by 5 bases, the J end by 1 base, with 10 bases between. The CDR3 is 14 amino acids. Germline assignment: CDR1 SGHNT and CDR2 YENEEA. This CDR3 is CASSVTAGTDTQYF. For the CDR3, the DNA is TGTGCCAGCAGCGTAACTGCGGGCACAGATACGCAGTATTTT.

The chain links TRBV18 to TRBJ2-7, with 7 bases aligning to TRBD1. CDR3 length equals 13 residues. Germline V gene sequence: CDR1 KGHSH, CDR2 LQKENI. With V trimmed by 6 bases and J by 0 bases, 2 bases remained unmatched. The CDR3 loop is CASSRDSSYEQYF. CDR3 nucleotide sequence: TGTGCCAGCTCCCGGGACAGCTCCTACGAGCAGTACTTC.

The chain couples TRBV5-5 to TRBJ1-5, with D hard to call. Germline-derived CDR1 and CDR2 are SGHKS and YYEKEE (reference sequence). This CDR3 comprises 12 residues. Trimming cost V 0 bases and J 4 bases, with 2 bases left between them. The CDR3 loop reads CASSLANQPQHF. The DNA for the CDR3 is TGTGCCAGCAGCTTGGCGAATCAGCCCCAGCATTTT.

V is TRBV7-9 and J is TRBJ1-4, with 7 bases fitting TRBD1. The CDR3 spans 14 residues. The junction had 4 bases not matched to a gene; V was cut back by 5 bases and J by 4 bases. Per germline, CDR1 SEHNR and CDR2 FQNEAQ (reference sequence). The CDR3 region is CASSRGQNNEKLFF. The CDR3 DNA follows: TGTGCCAGCAGCCGGGGACAGAATAATGAAAAACTGTTTTTT.

The gene calls are TRBV6-6 and TRBJ2-7, with 12 positions matching TRBD2. Germline V CDR1 and CDR2: MNHNY, SVGAGI (reference sequence). Trimming cost V 0 bases and J 3 bases; bases outside gene matches: 0. The CDR3 is made up of 15 amino acids. The CDR3 DNA follows: TGTGCCAGCAGTTACTCGACTAGCGGGAGCTACGAGCAGTACTTC. Amino acids: CASSYSTSGSYEQYF.

The chain carries TRBV6-5 and TRBJ1-1; no clear D gene. The germline V gene encodes CDR1 MNHEY and CDR2 SVGAGI. Trimming took 2 bases from V and 4 from J, leaving 8 bases between them. This CDR3 has 13 amino acids. The CDR3 DNA reads as TGTGCCAGCAGTTACGGGTCGGGCACTGAAGCTTTCTTT. Its protein product is CASSYGSGTEAFF.

This chain uses TRBV5-1 with TRBJ2-5, with D unresolved. The V end was cut by 4 bases, the J end by 1 base, with 14 bases between. Germline V gene data show CDR1 as SGHRS and CDR2 as YFSETQ. This CDR3 is 15 amino acids long. The CDR3 here is CASSGGGRSQETQYF. The CDR3 nucleotides are TGCGCCAGCAGCGGCGGCGGCCGTTCCCAAGAGACCCAGTACTTC.

The J gene is TRBJ2-1, the V gene TRBV28; D is unclear. The CDR3 extends over 15 amino acids. The V gene's germline CDR1 is MDHEN and CDR2 SYDVKM. The V end lost 6 bases, the J end lost 8 bases, and 20 bases lay between the germline ends. The CDR3 sequence: CASRAETRGGYEQFF. CDR3 DNA: TGTGCCAGCAGAGCTGAGACCCGTGGCGGCTATGAGCAGTTCTTC.

The rearrangement links TRBV18 to TRBJ2-5; TRBD2 agrees at 10 bases. The length of the CDR3 is 16 residues. V gave up 2 bases and J gave up 5 bases; unmatched junction bases: 8. Looked up from germline, CDR1 is KGHSH and CDR2 is LQKENI. CDR3 sequence (DNA): TGTGCCAGCTCACCATTTTCTAGCGGGAGTTTTGAGACCCAGTACTTC. This codes for CASSPFSSGSFETQYF.

This chain connects TRBV6-1 to TRBJ2-1; 9 positions match TRBD1. Per the germline V gene, CDR1 is MNHNS and CDR2 is SASEGT. This CDR3 comprises 13 residues. V shed 4 bases, J shed 6 bases, and the junction held 1 base outside the gene matches. The CDR3 is CASSGTGVNEQFF. The CDR3 DNA reads as TGTGCCAGCAGTGGGACAGGGGTCAATGAGCAGTTCTTC.

The CDR3 DNA reads as TGTGCCAGCAGCGCAGGGGGCGGGGACATTCAGTACTTC. Amino acids: CASSAGGGDIQYF. The chain joins TRBV9 to TRBJ2-4; TRBD1 matches at 8 bases. V shed 3 bases and J 8 bases; nucleotides not matched to a gene: 4. Per the germline V gene, CDR1 is SGDLS and CDR2 is YYNGEE. The CDR3 length is 13 residues.

The chain recombines TRBV11-3 with TRBJ2-2; 10 bases match TRBD1. V lost 5 bases, J lost 6 bases, and 6 bases stayed unmatched. Germline V CDR1 and CDR2: SGHNT, YENEEA. The CDR3 has 15 residues. CDR3 residues: CASSPGTGESGELFF. The CDR3 nucleotides are TGTGCCAGCAGCCCCGGGACAGGGGAATCCGGGGAGCTGTTTTTT. The full variable domain, with the rest looked up from reference TRBV11-3 and TRBJ2-2, is EAGVVQSPRYKIIEKKQPVAFWCNPISGHNTLYWYLQNLGQGPELLIRYENEEAVDDSQLPKDRFSAERLKGVDSTLKIQPAELGDSAVYLCASSPGTGESGELFFGEGSRLTVL.

The chain employs TRBV4-3 and TRBJ2-3, with 9 positions matching TRBD2. This CDR3 contains 16 residues. V lost 4 bases to trimming and J lost 5 bases; unmatched junction nucleotides: 10. CDR1 and CDR2 from the germline V gene are LGHNA and YSLEER. The CDR3 region has the DNA TGCGCCAGCAGCCCCACCGGACTAGCGAAGGGAGATACGCAGTATTTT. Residues: CASSPTGLAKGDTQYF.

This chain uses TRBV27 with TRBJ2-7, with a weak D call TRBD2 (7 bases). V was clipped by 3 bases and J by 0 bases, with 24 bases between them. There are 19 residues in the CDR3. Germline V gene lookup returns CDR1 MNHEY and CDR2 SMNVEV (reference sequence). The CDR3 protein is CASSFGHGGLGRVSYEQYF. CDR3 DNA: TGTGCCAGCAGTTTCGGCCACGGGGGGCTAGGAAGGGTCTCCTACGAGCAGTACTTC.

The CDR3 DNA sequence: TGCGCCAGCAGCCAAGAGGACGGACAGGGAGGCCCCGAAAAACTGTTTTTT. Residues: CASSQEDGQGGPEKLFF. V is TRBV4-3 and J is TRBJ1-4, with 8 bases identical to TRBD1. This CDR3 has 17 amino acids. Germline V CDR1 and CDR2: LGHNA, YSLEER. With 0 bases clipped from V and 8 bases from J, the junction kept 11 bases outside the gene matches.

The J gene is TRBJ2-2, the V gene TRBV4-3, with D maybe TRBD1 (6 bases). The CDR3 has 18 amino acids. CDR1 is LGHNA, CDR2 YSLEER, per germline. The V and J ends lost 0 bases and 0 bases respectively, with 14 bases between them. The CDR3 sequence: CASSQEAPGTPNTGELFF. The DNA of the CDR3 is TGCGCCAGCAGCCAAGAAGCTCCCGGGACACCGAACACCGGGGAGCTGTTTTTT.

The chain is built from TRBV6-5 and TRBJ2-5; TRBD2 might be the D (6 bases). The DNA end is more similar to TRBJ2-7, so the J call may be wrong. From germline, CDR1 is MNHEY and CDR2 SVGAGI. The CDR3 loop spans 14 amino acids. The CDR3 bases are TGTGCCAGCGCAGCAGGCGGGGTTTCCTACGAGCAGTACTTC. Its translation: CASAAGGVSYEQYF.

V usage is TRBV6-5 and J usage is TRBJ1-2; the match to TRBD1 covers 10 bases. Germline-derived CDR1 and CDR2 are MNHEY and SVGAGI. CDR3 length equals 13 residues. With 8 bases clipped from V and 8 bases from J, the junction kept 8 bases outside the gene matches. The CDR3 DNA is TGTGCCAGCGCACGACAGGGGGCCGGGGGCTACACCTTC. Translated, it gives CASARQGAGGYTF.

The rearrangement joins TRBV4-1 to TRBJ2-3; TRBD2 matches at 7 bases. The V gene end was trimmed by 1 base and the J gene end by 4 bases; junction bases not matched to a gene: 8. This CDR3 is 16 amino acids long. Looked up from germline, CDR1 is MGHRA and CDR2 is YSYEKL. The CDR3 sequence is CASSQGSGIRADTQYF. The CDR3 DNA sequence: TGCGCCAGCAGCCAAGGAAGCGGGATACGGGCAGATACGCAGTATTTT.

V gene TRBV4-3 combines with J gene TRBJ2-3; the D gene is possibly TRBD1 (6 bases). The germline gives CDR1 LGHNA, CDR2 YSLEER. V gave up 2 bases and J gave up 5 bases, with 11 bases separating them. The CDR3 has 14 amino acids. In DNA form, the CDR3 reads TGCGCCAGCAGCCAAAACAGGGACATAGATACGCAGTATTTT. Amino acids: CASSQNRDIDTQYF.

The rearrangement joins TRBV6-5 to TRBJ1-2; 9 bases match TRBD1. Germline CDR1 reads MNHEY; CDR2 reads SVGAGI. The CDR3 is made up of 15 amino acids. J was trimmed by 1 base and V by 4 bases; bases with no gene match: 4. Here the CDR3 reads CASSFTGGFNYGYTF. The DNA for the CDR3 is TGTGCCAGCAGTTTCACAGGGGGCTTTAACTATGGCTACACCTTC.

The chain carries TRBV9 and TRBJ2-1; 12 bases align to TRBD2. The CDR3 sequence is 15 residues long. Germline trimming cut 0 bases from V and 5 bases from J; bases unmatched to any gene: 0. CDR1 SGDLS and CDR2 YYNGEE come from the germline V gene. The CDR3 loop is CASSVGLAGDNEQFF. DNA for the CDR3: TGTGCCAGCAGCGTAGGACTAGCGGGAGACAATGAGCAGTTCTTC. Full variable domain (rest looked up from reference TRBV9 and TRBJ2-1): DSGVTQTPKHLITATGQRVTLRCSPRSGDLSVYWYQQSLDQGLQFLIQYYNGEERAKGNILERFSAQQFPDLHSELNLSSLELGDSALYFCASSVGLAGDNEQFFGPGTRLTVL.

The J gene is TRBJ2-3, the V gene TRBV9; a possible D gene is TRBD1 (6 bases). CDR3 size: 14 residues. V lost 0 bases, J lost 7 bases, and 12 bases lay in between. CDR1 is SGDLS and CDR2 is YYNGEE in the germline V gene. CDR3: CASSVDGGANTQYF. CDR3 bases: TGTGCCAGCAGCGTAGATGGGGGCGCAAATACGCAGTATTTT.

The chain carries TRBV7-9 and TRBJ2-3; TRBD2 aligns across 11 bases. The germline gives CDR1 SEHNR, CDR2 FQNEAQ (reference sequence). V shed 1 base and J 11 bases; nucleotides not matched to a gene: 14. CDR3 size: 17 residues. CDR3 in DNA: TGTGCCAGCAGCTTAGGGCGGCTAGCGGGAGGTGAGTCTGGGCAGTATTTT. This codes for CASSLGRLAGGESGQYF.